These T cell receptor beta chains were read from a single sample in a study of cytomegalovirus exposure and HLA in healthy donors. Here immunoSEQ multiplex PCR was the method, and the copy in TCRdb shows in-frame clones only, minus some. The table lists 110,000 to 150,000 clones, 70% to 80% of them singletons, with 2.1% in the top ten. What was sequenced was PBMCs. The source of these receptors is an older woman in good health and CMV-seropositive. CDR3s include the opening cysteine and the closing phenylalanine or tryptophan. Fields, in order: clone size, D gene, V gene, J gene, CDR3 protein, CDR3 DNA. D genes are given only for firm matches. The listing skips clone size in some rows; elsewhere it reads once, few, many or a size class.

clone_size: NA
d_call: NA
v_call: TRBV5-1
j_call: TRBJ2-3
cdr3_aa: CASSLDGQSTDTQYF
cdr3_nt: TGCGCCAGCAGCTTGGATGGACAGAGCACAGATACGCAGTATTTT

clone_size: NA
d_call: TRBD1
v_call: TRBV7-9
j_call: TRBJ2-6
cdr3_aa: CASSLGQGAGANVLTF
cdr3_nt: TGTGCCAGCAGCTTAGGACAGGGGGCTGGGGCCAACGTCCTGACTTTC

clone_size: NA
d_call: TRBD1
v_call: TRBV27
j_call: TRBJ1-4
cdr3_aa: CASSDRGEADEKLFF
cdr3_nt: TGTGCCAGCTCCGACAGGGGGGAGGCGGATGAAAAACTGTTTTTT

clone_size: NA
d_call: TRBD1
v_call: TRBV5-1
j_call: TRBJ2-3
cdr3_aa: CASGQDRSTDTQYF
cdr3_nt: TGCGCCAGCGGCCAGGACAGGTCCACAGATACGCAGTATTTT

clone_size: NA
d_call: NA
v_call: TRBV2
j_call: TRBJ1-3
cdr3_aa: CASSEVLVTNSGNTIYF
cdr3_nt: TGTGCCAGCAGTGAAGTGCTGGTAACTAACTCTGGAAACACCATATATTTT

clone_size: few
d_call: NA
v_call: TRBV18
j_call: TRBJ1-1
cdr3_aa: CASSPRTVGAGTEAFF
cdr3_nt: TGTGCCAGCTCACCACGGACAGTCGGGGCGGGCACTGAAGCTTTCTTT

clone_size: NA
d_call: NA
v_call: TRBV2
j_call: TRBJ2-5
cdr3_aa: CASSGERLRLGEQYF
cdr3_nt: TGTGCCAGCAGTGGGGAGCGACTCCGTTTGGGAGAGCAGTACTTC

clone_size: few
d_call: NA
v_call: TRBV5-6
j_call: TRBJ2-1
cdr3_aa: CASSLSPGQDNEQFF
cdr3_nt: TGTGCCAGCAGCTTGTCACCGGGACAAGACAATGAGCAGTTCTTC

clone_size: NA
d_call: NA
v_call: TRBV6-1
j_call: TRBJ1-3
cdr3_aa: CASSGRSGNTIYF
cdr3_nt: TGTGCCAGCTCAGGTCGCTCTGGAAACACCATATATTTT

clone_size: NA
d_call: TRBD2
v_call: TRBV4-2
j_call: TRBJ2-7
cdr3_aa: CASSQDEGRREREQYF
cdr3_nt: TGTGCCAGCAGCCAAGATGAGGGGCGGCGGGAGAGGGAGCAGTACTTC

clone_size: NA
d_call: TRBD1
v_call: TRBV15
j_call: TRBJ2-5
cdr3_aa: CATSHRGVLETQYF
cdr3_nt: TGTGCCACCAGCCACAGGGGGGTTCTAGAGACCCAGTACTTC

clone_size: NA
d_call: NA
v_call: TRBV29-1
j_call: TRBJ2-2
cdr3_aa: CSVGWGGTGELFF
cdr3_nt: TGCAGCGTTGGCTGGGGAGGCACCGGGGAGCTGTTTTTT

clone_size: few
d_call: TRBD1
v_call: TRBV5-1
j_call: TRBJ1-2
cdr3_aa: CASSLAGTGIDGYTF
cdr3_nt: TGCGCCAGCAGCTTGGCCGGGACAGGGATAGATGGCTACACCTTC

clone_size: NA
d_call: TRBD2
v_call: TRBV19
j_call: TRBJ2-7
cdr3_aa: CASTGEARAGGLEQYF
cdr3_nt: TGTGCCAGTACCGGCGAAGCGAGAGCGGGAGGGCTCGAGCAGTACTTC

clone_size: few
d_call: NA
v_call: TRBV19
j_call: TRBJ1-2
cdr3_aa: CASSRQATSGYTF
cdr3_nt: TGTGCCAGTAGTCGCCAGGCCACGTCTGGCTACACCTTC

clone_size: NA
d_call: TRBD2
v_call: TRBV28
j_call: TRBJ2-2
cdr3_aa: CASTQAGGATGELFF
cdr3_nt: TGTGCCAGCACCCAAGCGGGAGGGGCCACCGGGGAGCTGTTTTTT

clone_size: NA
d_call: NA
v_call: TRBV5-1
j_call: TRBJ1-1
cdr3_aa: CASSESGTEAFF
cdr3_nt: TGCGCCAGCTCGGAGTCGGGCACTGAAGCTTTCTTT

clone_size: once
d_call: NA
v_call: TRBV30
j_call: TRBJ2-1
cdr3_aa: CAWSLGAGVLNEQFF
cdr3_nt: TGTGCCTGGAGTCTGGGGGCGGGAGTTTTAAATGAGCAGTTCTTC

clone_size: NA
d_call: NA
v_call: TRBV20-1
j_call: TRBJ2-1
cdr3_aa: CSARQGDEQFF
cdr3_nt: TGCAGTGCTAGACAGGGTGATGAGCAGTTCTTC

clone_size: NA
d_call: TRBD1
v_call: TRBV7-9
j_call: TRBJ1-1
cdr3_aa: CASSSNRGNTEAFF
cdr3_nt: TGTGCCAGCAGCTCTAACAGGGGGAACACTGAAGCTTTCTTT

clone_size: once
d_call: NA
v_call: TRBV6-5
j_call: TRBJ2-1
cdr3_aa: CASSYSNNEQFF
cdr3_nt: TGTGCCAGCAGTTACTCCAACAATGAGCAGTTCTTC

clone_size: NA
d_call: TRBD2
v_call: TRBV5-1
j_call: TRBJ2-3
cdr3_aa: CASSLGTSGSLDTQYF
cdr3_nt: TGCGCCAGCAGCTTGGGGACTAGCGGGAGTCTAGATACGCAGTATTTT

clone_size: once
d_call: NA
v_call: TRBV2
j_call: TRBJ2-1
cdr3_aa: CASSAEVGYNEQFF
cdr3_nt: TGTGCCAGCAGTGCAGAGGTGGGTTACAATGAGCAGTTCTTC

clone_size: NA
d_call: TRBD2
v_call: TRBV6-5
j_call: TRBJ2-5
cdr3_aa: CASSFKRGQETQYF
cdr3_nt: TGTGCCAGCAGTTTCAAGCGGGGTCAAGAGACCCAGTACTTC

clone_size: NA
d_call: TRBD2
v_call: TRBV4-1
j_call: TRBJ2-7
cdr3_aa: CASSQTSGRVGEQYF
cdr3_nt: TGCGCCAGCAGCCAGACTAGCGGGAGGGTAGGGGAGCAGTACTTC

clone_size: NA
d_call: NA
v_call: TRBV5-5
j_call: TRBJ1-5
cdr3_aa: CASSSDGGGRNQPQHF
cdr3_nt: TGTGCCAGCAGCTCGGACGGGGGAGGGCGCAATCAGCCCCAGCATTTT

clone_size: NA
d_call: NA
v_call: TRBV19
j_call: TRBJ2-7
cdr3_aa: CASSLRGGYEQYF
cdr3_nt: TGTGCCAGTAGTTTGAGGGGGGGCTACGAGCAGTACTTC

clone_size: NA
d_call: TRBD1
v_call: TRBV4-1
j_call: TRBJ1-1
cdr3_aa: CASSQASGTGSPEAFF
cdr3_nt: TGCGCCAGCAGCCAAGCCTCCGGGACAGGGAGCCCTGAAGCTTTCTTT

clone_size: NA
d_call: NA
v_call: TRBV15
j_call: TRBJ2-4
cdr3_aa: CATKGNSGRPRGKNIQYF
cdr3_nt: TGTGCCACCAAGGGGAATAGTGGGCGACCCAGGGGCAAAAACATTCAGTACTTC

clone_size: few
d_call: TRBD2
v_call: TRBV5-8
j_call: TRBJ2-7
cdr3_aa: CASTQGLAASYEQYF
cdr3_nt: TGTGCCAGCACCCAAGGACTAGCGGCCTCCTACGAGCAGTACTTC

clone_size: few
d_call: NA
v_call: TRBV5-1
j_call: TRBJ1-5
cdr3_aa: CASSLDPGSNQPQHF
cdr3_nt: TGCGCCAGCAGCTTGGATCCGGGGAGCAATCAGCCCCAGCATTTT

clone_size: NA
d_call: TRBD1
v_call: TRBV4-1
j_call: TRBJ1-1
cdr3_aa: CASSHPAYRGEAFF
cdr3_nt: TGCGCCAGCAGCCACCCGGCCTACAGGGGCGAAGCTTTCTTT

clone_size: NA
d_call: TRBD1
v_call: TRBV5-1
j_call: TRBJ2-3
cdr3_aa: CASSLDRQGTDTQYF
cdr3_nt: TGCGCCAGCAGCTTGGACAGACAGGGGACAGATACGCAGTATTTT

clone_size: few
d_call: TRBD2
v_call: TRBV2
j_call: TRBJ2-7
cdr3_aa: CASIPSGSSYEQYF
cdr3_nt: TGTGCCAGCATTCCCAGCGGGAGTTCCTACGAGCAGTACTTC

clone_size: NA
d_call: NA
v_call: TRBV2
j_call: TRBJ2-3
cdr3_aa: CASSEVSGTGTQYF
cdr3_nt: TGTGCCAGCAGTGAAGTTTCCGGAACGGGTACGCAGTATTTT

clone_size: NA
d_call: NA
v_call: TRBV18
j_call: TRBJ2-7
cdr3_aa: CASSPGLPSYEQYF
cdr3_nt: TGTGCCAGCTCACCAGGACTACCCTCCTACGAGCAGTACTTC

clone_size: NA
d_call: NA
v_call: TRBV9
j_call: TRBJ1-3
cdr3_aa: CASEGVGNTIYF
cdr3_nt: TGTGCCAGCGAGGGGGTGGGAAACACCATATATTTT

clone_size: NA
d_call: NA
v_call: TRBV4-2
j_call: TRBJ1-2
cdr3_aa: CASSQPGQDYGYTF
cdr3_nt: TGTGCCAGCAGCCAGCCCGGACAAGACTATGGCTACACCTTC

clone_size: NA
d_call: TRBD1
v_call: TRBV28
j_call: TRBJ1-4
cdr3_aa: CASSQARGLREKLFF
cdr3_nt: TGTGCCAGCAGTCAGGCCAGGGGGCTGCGGGAAAAACTGTTTTTT

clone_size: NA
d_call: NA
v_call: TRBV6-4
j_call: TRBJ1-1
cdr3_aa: CASSEVEGTEAFF
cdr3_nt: TGTGCCAGCAGTGAAGTTGAGGGAACTGAAGCTTTCTTT

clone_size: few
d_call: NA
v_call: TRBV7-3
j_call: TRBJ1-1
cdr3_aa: CASSLRGKNTEAFF
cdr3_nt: TGTGCCAGCAGCTTACGGGGGAAGAACACTGAAGCTTTCTTT

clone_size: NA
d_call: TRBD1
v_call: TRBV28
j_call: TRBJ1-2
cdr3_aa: CASSLPRGQVHGYTF
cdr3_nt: TGTGCCAGCAGTTTACCCCGGGGACAGGTTCATGGCTACACCTTC

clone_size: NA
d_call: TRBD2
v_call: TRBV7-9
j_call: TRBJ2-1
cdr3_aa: CASSLGVAGGNEQFF
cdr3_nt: TGTGCCAGCAGCTTAGGGGTAGCGGGAGGCAATGAGCAGTTCTTC

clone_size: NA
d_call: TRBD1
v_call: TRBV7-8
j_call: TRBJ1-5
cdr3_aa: CASSPSRPSGGSYSNQPQHF
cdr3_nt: TGTGCCAGCAGCCCCTCCCGTCCGTCAGGGGGATCTTATAGCAATCAGCCCCAGCATTTT

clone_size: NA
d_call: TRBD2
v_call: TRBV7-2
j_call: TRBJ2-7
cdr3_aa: CASSPWTSGAYEQYF
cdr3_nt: TGTGCCAGCAGCCCCTGGACTAGCGGAGCCTACGAGCAGTACTTC

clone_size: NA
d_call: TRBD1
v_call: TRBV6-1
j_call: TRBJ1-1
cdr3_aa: CASSERQGRAFF
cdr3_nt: TGTGCCAGCAGTGAACGACAGGGGCGGGCTTTCTTT

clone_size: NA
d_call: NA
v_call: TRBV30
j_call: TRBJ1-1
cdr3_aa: CAWRMEGDTEAFF
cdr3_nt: TGTGCCTGGAGAATGGAGGGTGACACTGAAGCTTTCTTT

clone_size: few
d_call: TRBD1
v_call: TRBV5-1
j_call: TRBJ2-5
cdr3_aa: CASSGTGQETQYF
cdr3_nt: TGCGCCAGCAGTGGGACAGGGCAAGAGACCCAGTACTTC

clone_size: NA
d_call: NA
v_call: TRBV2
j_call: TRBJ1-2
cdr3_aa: CASSVWDTGRGYTF
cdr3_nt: TGTGCCAGCAGTGTTTGGGACACCGGGCGCGGCTACACCTTC

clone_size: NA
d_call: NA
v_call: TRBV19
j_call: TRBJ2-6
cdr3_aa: CASSLGGSGANVLTF
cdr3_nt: TGTGCCAGTAGTCTCGGGGGTTCTGGGGCCAACGTCCTGACTTTC

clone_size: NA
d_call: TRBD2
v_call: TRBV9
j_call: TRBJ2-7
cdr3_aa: CASSVGPSGVSYEQYF
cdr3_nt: TGTGCCAGCAGCGTAGGTCCTAGCGGGGTCTCCTACGAGCAGTACTTC

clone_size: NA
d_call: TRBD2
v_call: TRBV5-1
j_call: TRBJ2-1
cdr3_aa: CASSLANSGSGEQFF
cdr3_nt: TGCGCCAGCAGCTTGGCCAACAGCGGGAGTGGTGAGCAGTTCTTC

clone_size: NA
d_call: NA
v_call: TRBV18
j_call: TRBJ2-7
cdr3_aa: CASSPRRPGQGGYEQYF
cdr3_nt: TGTGCCAGCTCACCACGACGTCCGGGGCAGGGAGGCTACGAGCAGTACTTC

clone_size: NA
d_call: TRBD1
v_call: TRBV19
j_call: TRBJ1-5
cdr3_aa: CASSSQGASNQPQHF
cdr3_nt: TGTGCCAGTAGTTCACAGGGGGCGAGCAATCAGCCCCAGCATTTT

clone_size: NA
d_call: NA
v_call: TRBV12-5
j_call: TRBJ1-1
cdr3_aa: CASGLGSDRRAFF
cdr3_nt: TGTGCTAGTGGTTTGGGGTCAGACAGACGGGCTTTCTTT

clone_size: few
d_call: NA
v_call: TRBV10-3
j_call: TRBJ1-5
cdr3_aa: CAISEHPVPQHF
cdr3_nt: TGTGCCATCAGTGAACACCCCGTGCCCCAGCATTTT

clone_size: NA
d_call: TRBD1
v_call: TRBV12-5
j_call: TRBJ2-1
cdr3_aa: CASGGTGAYNEQFF
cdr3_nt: TGTGCTAGTGGCGGGACAGGGGCCTACAATGAGCAGTTCTTC